Below, 10 T cell receptor beta chains from the same sample are listed, as sequenced in a study of blood T cell repertoires in COVID-19. The protocol was immunoSEQ multiplex PCR, while the TCRdb copy is restricted to in-frame clones and leaves out a portion. Of over 150,000 clones detected, approximately 83% appear once; the ten largest clones hold 25% to 35%. The sample taken for sequencing was peripheral blood. The receptors shown here come from an older woman with acute or convalescent COVID-19.

This clone was seen a single time. The gene calls are TRBV6-5 and TRBJ2-5; no clear D gene. Per the germline V gene, CDR1 is MNHEY and CDR2 is SVGAGI. The V end was cut by 2 bases, the J end by 4 bases, with 5 bases between. This CDR3 has 12 amino acids. The CDR3 loop reads CASSYPLETQYF. In DNA, the CDR3 is TGTGCCAGCAGTTACCCTCTAGAGACCCAGTACTTC.

As regards this clone: A junction boundary mismatches the germline segment, possibly from a read error. This chain's CDR3 is CASRGPALFLF. The CDR3 DNA reads TGTGCCAGCAGGGGCCCGGCCCTGTTTTTATTT. The V and J genes are TRBV27 and TRBJ1-1; D unclear. Looked up from germline, CDR1 is MNHEY and CDR2 is SMNVEV (reference sequence). This CDR3 is 11 amino acids long.

The chain joins TRBV2 to TRBJ1-4; D is perhaps TRBD1 (6 bases). Germline CDR1 and CDR2: SNHLY and FYNNEI. Trimming pared 6 bases from V and 3 bases from J, leaving 11 bases between. The CDR3 sequence is 14 residues long. CDR3 bases: TGTGCCAGCAGGCAGGGGCCCTCTAATGAAAAACTGTTTTTT. Translated, it gives CASRQGPSNEKLFF.

The V gene is TRBV10-2, the J gene TRBJ1-5; 9 bases align to TRBD1. Germline loops: CDR1 WSHSY, CDR2 SAAADI. The V gene end was trimmed by 8 bases and the J gene end by 1 base; junction bases not matched to a gene: 6. This CDR3 region has 15 residues. This CDR3 reads CASQGQGLSNQPQHF. CDR3 nucleotide sequence: TGCGCCAGCCAAGGACAGGGGCTGAGCAATCAGCCCCAGCATTTT.

The CDR3 DNA sequence: TGTGCCAGCAGTTTATACGGGGTTTTGGACACTGAAGCTTTCTTT. Translating gives CASSLYGVLDTEAFF. V usage is TRBV27 and J usage is TRBJ1-1; D remains ambiguous. With 1 base removed from V and 3 bases from J, the gap between germline ends came to 12 bases. This CDR3 contains 15 residues. Germline V CDR1 and CDR2: MNHEY, SMNVEV (reference sequence).

The chain is built from TRBV19 and TRBJ1-6, with D hard to call. The germline CDR1 and CDR2 sequences are LNHDA and SQIVND (reference sequence). Trimming took off 3 bases at V and 7 bases at J, with 13 bases between the two ends. The CDR3 is made up of 15 amino acids. The chain's CDR3 is CASSILGSDNSPLHF. DNA for the CDR3: TGTGCCAGTAGTATTCTCGGCAGCGACAATTCACCCCTCCACTTT.

The J gene is TRBJ1-1, the V gene TRBV7-3, with a possible D match to TRBD1 (6 bases). The V end was cut by 6 bases, the J end by 2 bases, with 13 bases between. The CDR3 is 14 amino acids. Germline V gene sequence: CDR1 SGHTA, CDR2 FQGTGA. The DNA for the CDR3 is TGTGCCAGCAGTCGTACAGGGAGTAACACTGAAGCTTTCTTT. Its translation is CASSRTGSNTEAFF.

The V and J genes are TRBV27 and TRBJ1-2; 11 nucleotides line up with TRBD1. V was clipped by 5 bases and J by 1 base; unmatched bases: 9. CDR3 size: 17 residues. The V gene's germline CDR1 is MNHEY and CDR2 SMNVEV (reference sequence). CDR3: CASSGTGGVIFNYGYTF. The CDR3 bases are TGTGCCAGCAGTGGGACAGGGGGTGTTATTTTTAACTATGGCTACACCTTC.

The V and J genes are TRBV7-3 and TRBJ1-6, with a possible D match to TRBD1 (6 bases). The V gene's germline CDR1 is SGHTA and CDR2 FQGTGA. The CDR3 contains 15 residues. Trimming stripped 2 bases from V and 4 bases from J, with 9 bases between. In DNA, the CDR3 is TGTGCCAGCAGCTTAGCCAGGGGATATAATTCACCCCTCCACTTT. Protein sequence: CASSLARGYNSPLHF. Full variable domain (rest looked up from reference TRBV7-3 and TRBJ1-6): GAGVSQTPSNKVTEKGKYVELRCDPISGHTALYWYRQSLGQGPEFLIYFQGTGAADDSGLPNDRFFAVRPEGSVSTLKIQRTERGDSAVYLCASSLARGYNSPLHFGNGTRLTVT.

V and J are TRBV5-1 and TRBJ2-1, with D perhaps matching TRBD1 (6 bases). V was shortened by 0 bases and J by 2 bases, with 9 bases between the two germline ends. CDR1 and CDR2 (germline): SGHRS, YFSETQ. This CDR3 has 15 residues. The CDR3 protein is CASSLAQGTYNEQFF. The CDR3 DNA reads as TGCGCCAGCAGCTTGGCACAGGGCACCTACAATGAGCAGTTCTTC.